This paragraph covers one TCR beta chain sequence. Methods used by the authors: Researchers report that nucleated cell counts were estimated from reference gene primer amplification. Profiling relied on immunoSEQ multiplex PCR, and the TCRdb table lists in-frame clones only, not all of them. V, J and clone size derive from that table, while D and trimming were established from the DNA sequence. The sample has more than 200,000 clones, around 85% seen once; the top ten hold roughly 10%. Per the germline V gene, CDR1 is MNHEY and CDR2 is SVGAGI. Losses at the gene ends were 2 bases for V and 2 bases for J; bases not matched to a gene: 5. The CDR3 consists of 16 residues. The source of the sample is a study of blood T cell repertoires in COVID-19. Overall study: Some COVID-19 samples were acute and others convalescent; all came from the United States, Italy and Spain. From T cells, B-cell-depleted T cells, or PBMCs came the material, which was cDNA or gDNA.

This receptor was identified in a man older than 75 with acute or convalescent COVID-19. The V and J genes are TRBV6-5 and TRBJ2-1, with 8 bases lining up with TRBD1. The sequenced sample was peripheral blood. The CDR3 region has the DNA TGTGCCAGCAGTTACACGACAGGGGCAGCCTACAATGAGCAGTTCTTC. Residues: CASSYTTGAAYNEQFF.